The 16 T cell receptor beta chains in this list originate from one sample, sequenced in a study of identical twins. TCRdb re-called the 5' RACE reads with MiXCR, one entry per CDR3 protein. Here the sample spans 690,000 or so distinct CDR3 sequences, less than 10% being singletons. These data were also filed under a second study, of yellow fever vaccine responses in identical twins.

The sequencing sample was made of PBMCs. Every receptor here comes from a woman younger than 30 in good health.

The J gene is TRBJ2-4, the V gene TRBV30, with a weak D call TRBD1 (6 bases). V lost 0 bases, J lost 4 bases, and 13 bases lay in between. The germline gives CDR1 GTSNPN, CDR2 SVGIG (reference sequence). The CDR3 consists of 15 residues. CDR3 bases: TGTGCCTGGAGTGTACCAGGGGTTGAGAAAAACATTCAGTACTTC. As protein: CAWSVPGVEKNIQYF.

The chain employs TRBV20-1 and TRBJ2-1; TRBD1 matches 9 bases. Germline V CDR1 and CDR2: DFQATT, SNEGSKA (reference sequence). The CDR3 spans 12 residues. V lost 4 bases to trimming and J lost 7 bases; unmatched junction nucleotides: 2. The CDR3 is CSATDRGNEQFF. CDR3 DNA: TGCAGTGCTACGGACAGGGGTAATGAGCAGTTCTTC.

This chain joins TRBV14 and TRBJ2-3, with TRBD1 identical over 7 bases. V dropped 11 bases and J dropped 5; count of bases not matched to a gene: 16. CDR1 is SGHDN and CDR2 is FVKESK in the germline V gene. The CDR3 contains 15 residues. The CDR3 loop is CASSGQTLDGDTQYF. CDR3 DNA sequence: TGTGCCTCCTCGGGACAGACCCTTGACGGAGATACGCAGTATTTT.

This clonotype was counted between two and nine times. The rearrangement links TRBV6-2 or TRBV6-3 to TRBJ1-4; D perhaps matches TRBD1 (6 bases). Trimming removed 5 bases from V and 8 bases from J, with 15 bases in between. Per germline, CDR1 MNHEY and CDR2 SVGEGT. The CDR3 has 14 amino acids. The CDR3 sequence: CASSPPGQREKLFF. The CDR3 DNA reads TGTGCCAGCAGTCCCCCGGGACAACGCGAAAAACTGTTTTTT.

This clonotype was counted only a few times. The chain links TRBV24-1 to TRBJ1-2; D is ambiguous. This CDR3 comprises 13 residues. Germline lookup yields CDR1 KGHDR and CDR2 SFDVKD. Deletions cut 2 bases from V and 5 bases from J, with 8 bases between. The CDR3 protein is CATSDSGRYGYTF. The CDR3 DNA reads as TGTGCCACCAGTGATTCAGGACGATATGGCTACACCTTC.

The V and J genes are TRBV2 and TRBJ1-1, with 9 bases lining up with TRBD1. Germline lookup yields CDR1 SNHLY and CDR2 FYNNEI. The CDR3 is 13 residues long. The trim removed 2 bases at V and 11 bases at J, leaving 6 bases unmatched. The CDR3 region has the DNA TGTGCCAGCAGTGAAAGGGGACAGGGAACGGCTTTCTTT. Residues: CASSERGQGTAFF.

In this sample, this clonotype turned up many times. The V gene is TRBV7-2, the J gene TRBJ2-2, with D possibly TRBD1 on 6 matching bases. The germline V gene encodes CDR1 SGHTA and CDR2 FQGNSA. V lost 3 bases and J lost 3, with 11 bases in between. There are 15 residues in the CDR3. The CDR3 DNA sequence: TGTGCCAGCAGCTTTAGGGCAGGGGACACCGGGGAGCTGTTTTTT. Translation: CASSFRAGDTGELFF.

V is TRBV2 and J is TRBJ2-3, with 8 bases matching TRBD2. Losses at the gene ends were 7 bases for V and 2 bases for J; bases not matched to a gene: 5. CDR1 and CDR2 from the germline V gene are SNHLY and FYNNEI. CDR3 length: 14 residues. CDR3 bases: TGTGCCAGCACCGCGGGGGGTTACACAGATACGCAGTATTTT. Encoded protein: CASTAGGYTDTQYF.

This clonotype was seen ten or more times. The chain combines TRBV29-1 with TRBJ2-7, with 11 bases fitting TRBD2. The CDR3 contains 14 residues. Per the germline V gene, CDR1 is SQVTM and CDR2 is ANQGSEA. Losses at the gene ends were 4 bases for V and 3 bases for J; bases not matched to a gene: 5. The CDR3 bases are TGCAGCGTTGTAGTGGGACTAGCGGACTACGAGCAGTACTTC. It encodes CSVVVGLADYEQYF.

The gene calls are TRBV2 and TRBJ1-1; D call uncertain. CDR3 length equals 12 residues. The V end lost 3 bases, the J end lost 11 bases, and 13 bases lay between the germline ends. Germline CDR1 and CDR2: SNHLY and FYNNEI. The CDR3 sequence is CASSDVAVAAFF. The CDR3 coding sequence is TGTGCCAGCAGTGATGTTGCCGTTGCTGCTTTCTTT.

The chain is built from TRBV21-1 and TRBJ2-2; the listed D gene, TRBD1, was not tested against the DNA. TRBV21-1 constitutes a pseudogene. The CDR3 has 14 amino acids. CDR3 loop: CASSKGHGTGELFF. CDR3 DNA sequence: TGTGCCAGCAGCAAGGGACATGGCACCGGGGAGCTGTTTTTT.

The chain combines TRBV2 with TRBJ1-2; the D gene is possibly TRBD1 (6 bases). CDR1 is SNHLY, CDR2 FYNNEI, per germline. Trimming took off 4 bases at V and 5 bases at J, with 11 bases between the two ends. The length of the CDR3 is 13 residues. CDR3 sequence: CASSADRIYGYTF. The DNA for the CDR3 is TGTGCCAGCAGTGCAGACAGGATATATGGCTACACCTTC. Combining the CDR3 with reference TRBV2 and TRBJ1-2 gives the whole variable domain EPEVTQTPSHQVTQMGQEVILRCVPISNHLYFYWYRQILGQKVEFLVSFYNNEISEKSEIFDDQFSVERPDGSNFTLKIRSTKLEDSAMYFCASSADRIYGYTFGSGTRLTVV.

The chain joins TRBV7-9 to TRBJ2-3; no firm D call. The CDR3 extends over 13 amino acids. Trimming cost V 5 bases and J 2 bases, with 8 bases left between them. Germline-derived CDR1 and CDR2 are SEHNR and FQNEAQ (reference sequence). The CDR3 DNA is TGTGCCAGCAGCCGTCCATTCACAGATACGCAGTATTTT. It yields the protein CASSRPFTDTQYF.

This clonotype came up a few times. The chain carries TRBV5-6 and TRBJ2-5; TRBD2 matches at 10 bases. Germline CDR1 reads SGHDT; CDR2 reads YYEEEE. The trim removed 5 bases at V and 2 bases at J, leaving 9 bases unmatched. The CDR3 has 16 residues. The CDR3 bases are TGTGCCAGCAGGACCCTCCAGGGACTAGCGCAAGAGACCCAGTACTTC. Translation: CASRTLQGLAQETQYF.

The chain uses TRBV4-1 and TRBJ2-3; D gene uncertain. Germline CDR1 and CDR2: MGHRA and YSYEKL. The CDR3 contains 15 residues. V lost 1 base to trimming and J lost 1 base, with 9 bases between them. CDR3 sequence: CASSQGASRTDTQYF. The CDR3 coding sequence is TGCGCCAGCAGCCAAGGAGCCAGTCGCACAGATACGCAGTATTTT.

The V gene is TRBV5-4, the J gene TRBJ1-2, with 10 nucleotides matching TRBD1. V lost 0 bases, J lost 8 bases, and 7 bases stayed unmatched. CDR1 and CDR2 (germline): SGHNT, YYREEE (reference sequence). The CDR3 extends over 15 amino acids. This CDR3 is CASSLVRQGASGYTF. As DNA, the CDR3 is TGTGCCAGCAGCTTGGTGCGACAGGGGGCTTCGGGCTACACCTTC.